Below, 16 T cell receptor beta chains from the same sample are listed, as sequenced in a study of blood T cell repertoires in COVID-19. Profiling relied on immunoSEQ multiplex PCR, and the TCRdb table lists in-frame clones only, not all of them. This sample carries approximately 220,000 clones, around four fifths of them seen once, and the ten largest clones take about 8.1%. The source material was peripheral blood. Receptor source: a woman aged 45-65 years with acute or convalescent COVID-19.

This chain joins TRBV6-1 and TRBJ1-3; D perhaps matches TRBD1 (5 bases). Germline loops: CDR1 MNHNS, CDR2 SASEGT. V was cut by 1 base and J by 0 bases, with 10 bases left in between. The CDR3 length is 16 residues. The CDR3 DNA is TGTGCCAGCAGTGAAGGGCAGGGAAGCTCTGGAAACACCATATATTTT. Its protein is CASSEGQGSSGNTIYF.

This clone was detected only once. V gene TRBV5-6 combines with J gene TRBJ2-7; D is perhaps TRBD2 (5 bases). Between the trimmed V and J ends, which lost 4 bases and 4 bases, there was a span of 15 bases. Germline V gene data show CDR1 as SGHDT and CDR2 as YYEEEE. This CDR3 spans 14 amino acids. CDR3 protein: CASSPGLGWYEQYF. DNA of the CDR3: TGTGCCAGCAGCCCCGGACTGGGATGGTACGAGCAGTACTTC.

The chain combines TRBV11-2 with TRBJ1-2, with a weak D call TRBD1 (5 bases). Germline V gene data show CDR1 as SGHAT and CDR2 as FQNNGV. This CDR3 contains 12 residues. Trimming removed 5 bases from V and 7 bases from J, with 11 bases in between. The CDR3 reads CASSKRGSGYTF. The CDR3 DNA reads TGTGCCAGCAGCAAACGGGGGAGTGGCTACACCTTC.

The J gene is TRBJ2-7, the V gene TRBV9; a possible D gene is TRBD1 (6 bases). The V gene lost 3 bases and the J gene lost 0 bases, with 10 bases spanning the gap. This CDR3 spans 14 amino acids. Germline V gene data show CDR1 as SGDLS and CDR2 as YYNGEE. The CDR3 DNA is TGTGCCAGCAGCGCCCGGGACAACTCCTACGAGCAGTACTTC. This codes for CASSARDNSYEQYF. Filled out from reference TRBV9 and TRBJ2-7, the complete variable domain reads DSGVTQTPKHLITATGQRVTLRCSPRSGDLSVYWYQQSLDQGLQFLIQYYNGEERAKGNILERFSAQQFPDLHSELNLSSLELGDSALYFCASSARDNSYEQYFGPGTRLTVT.

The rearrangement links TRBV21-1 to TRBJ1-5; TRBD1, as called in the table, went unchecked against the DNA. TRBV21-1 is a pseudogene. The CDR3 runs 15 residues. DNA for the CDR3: TGTGCCAGCAGCAAACAGGGGAATAGCAATCAGCCCCAGCATTTT. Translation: CASSKQGNSNQPQHF.

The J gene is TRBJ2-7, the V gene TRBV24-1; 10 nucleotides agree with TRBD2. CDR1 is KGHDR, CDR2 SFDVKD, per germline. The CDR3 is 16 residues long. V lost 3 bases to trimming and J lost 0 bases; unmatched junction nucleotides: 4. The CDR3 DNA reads TGTGCCACCAGTGATCGCAGCGGGAGGGCCTCCTACGAGCAGTACTTC. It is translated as CATSDRSGRASYEQYF.

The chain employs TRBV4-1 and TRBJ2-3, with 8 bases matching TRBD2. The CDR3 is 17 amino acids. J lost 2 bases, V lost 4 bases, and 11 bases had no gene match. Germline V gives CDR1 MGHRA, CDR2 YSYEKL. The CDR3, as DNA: TGCGCCAGCAGCCGGAATCGGGAGGGCCTCCACACAGATACGCAGTATTTT. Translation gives CASSRNREGLHTDTQYF.

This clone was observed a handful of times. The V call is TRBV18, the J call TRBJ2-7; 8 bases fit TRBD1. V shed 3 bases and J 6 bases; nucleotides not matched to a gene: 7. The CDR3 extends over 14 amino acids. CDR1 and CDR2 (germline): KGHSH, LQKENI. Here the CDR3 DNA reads TGTGCCAGCTCACCGGACAGGGTACAGGGCGAGCAGTACTTC. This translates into CASSPDRVQGEQYF.

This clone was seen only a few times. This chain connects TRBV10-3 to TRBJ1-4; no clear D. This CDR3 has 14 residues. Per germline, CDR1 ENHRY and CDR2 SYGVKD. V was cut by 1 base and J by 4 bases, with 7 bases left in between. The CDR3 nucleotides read TGTGCCATCAGTGAGTTCTACAGTAATGAAAAACTGTTTTTT. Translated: CAISEFYSNEKLFF.

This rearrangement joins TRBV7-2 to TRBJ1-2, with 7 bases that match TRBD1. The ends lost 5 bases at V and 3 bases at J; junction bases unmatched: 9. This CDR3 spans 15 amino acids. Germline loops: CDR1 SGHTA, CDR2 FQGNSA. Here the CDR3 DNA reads TGTGCCAGCAGCCCCGGACAGGATGGGGACTATGGCTACACCTTC. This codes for CASSPGQDGDYGYTF.

CDR3 amino acids: CASSFGQTRGYTF. In DNA form, the CDR3 reads TGTGCCAGCAGCTTCGGACAAACGAGGGGCTACACCTTC. The chain is built from TRBV7-9 and TRBJ1-2, with D perhaps TRBD1 (5 bases). This CDR3 contains 13 residues. Germline V lookup: CDR1 SEHNR, CDR2 FQNEAQ (reference sequence). Trimming pared 3 bases from V and 8 bases from J, leaving 13 bases between.

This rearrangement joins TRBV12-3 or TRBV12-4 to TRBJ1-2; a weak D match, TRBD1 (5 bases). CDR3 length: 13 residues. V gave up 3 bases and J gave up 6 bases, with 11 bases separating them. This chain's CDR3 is CASSFNGGDGYTF. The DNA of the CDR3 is TGTGCCAGCAGTTTCAACGGGGGAGATGGCTACACCTTC.

The CDR3 bases are TGTGCCAGCAGCCCGGGACAGGGGGCGGGTCAGCCCCAGCATTTT. As protein: CASSPGQGAGQPQHF. J is TRBJ1-5 and V is TRBV7-2, with 12 bases fitting TRBD1. CDR1 SGHTA and CDR2 FQGNSA come from the germline V gene. J gave up 6 bases and V 5 bases, and 5 bases lay outside the gene matches. The CDR3 is made up of 15 amino acids.

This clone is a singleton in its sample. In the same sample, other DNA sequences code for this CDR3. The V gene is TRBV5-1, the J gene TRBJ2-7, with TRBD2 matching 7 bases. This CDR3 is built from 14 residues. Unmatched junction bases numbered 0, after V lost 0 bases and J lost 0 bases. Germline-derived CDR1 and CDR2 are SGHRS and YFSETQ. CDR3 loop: CASSLGGSSYEQYF. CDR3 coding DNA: TGCGCCAGCAGCTTGGGCGGGAGCTCCTACGAGCAGTACTTC.

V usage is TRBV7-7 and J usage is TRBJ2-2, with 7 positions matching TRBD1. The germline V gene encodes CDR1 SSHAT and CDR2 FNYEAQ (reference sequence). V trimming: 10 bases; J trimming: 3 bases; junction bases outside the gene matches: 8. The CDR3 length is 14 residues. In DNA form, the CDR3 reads TGTGCCACCTCAGGGGGTGCGGACACCGGGGAGCTGTTTTTT. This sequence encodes CATSGGADTGELFF.

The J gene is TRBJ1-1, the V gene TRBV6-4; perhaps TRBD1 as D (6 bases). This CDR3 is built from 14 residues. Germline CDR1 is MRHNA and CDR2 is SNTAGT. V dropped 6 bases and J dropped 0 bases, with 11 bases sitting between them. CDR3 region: CASREQGVNTEAFF. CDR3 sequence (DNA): TGTGCCAGCAGGGAACAGGGAGTGAACACTGAAGCTTTCTTT.